This T cell receptor beta chain appears in the sequencing data of a study of blood T cell repertoires in COVID-19. Study in general: There were acute and convalescent COVID-19 samples, and they came from the United States, Italy and Spain. Sources were T cells, B-cell-depleted T cells, or PBMCs; the material itself was cDNA or gDNA.

In the original workflow: Amplifying reference gene primers gave estimates of nucleated cell counts. Assay used: immunoSEQ multiplex PCR; TCRdb lists only in-frame clones, some missing. For V, J and clone size, that table is used; D and trimming come from the DNA. The top ten hold less than 9% of the sample, which has a few hundred thousand clones, roughly 90% seen once. Unmatched junction bases numbered 4, after V lost 0 bases and J lost 4 bases. CDR1 is SGHRS and CDR2 is YFSETQ in the germline V gene. The CDR3 runs to 16 residues. The sample taken for sequencing was peripheral blood. This TCR derives from a woman aged 60-70 years with COVID-19, enrolled during active disease. V gene TRBV5-1 combines with J gene TRBJ2-3; 11 bases map to TRBD2. CDR3 sequence reads: CASSLGGLAASDTQYF. Written as DNA, the CDR3 is TGCGCCAGCAGCTTGGGGGGACTAGCGGCCTCAGATACGCAGTATTTT.